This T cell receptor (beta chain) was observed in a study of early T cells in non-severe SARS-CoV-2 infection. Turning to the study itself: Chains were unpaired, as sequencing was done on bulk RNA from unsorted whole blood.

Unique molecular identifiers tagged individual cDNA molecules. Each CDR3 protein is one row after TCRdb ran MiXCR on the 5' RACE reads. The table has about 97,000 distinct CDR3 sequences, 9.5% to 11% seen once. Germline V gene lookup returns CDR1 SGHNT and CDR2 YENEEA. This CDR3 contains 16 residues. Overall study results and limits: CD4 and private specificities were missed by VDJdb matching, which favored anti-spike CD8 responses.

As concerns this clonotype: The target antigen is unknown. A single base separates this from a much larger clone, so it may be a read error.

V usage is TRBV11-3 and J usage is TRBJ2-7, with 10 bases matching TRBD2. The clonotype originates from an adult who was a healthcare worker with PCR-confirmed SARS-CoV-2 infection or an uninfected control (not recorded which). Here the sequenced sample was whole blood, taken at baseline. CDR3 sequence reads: CTSSPSAGTSVHEQYF. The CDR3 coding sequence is TGTACCAGCAGCCCCTCAGCCGGGACTAGCGTCCACGAGCAGTACTTC.